This entry is about one T cell receptor beta chain. It lacks a known antigen. Per-base quality was not reported, and no clone a single base away is much larger than it. These data are taken from a study of cytomegalovirus exposure and HLA in healthy donors (TCRdb year 2017). As for the study more broadly: An earlier analysis of roughly 610 of the donors reported over 250 Gb of sequence data and 95 million to 140 million unique TCR beta sequences obtained from about 200 million T cells. Approximately 310 gigabases of sequencing data and 80 million or so unique TCR sequences were included in an early release covering roughly 700 HLA-typed donors. Of the approximately 400 genotyped donors, roughly 80% were placed in the genetic ancestry cluster associated with self-reported Caucasian donors. The study aimed to test whether signatures of past pathogen exposure could be identified by cataloging public T cell receptors. The study used immunosequencing to profile the T cell repertoires of around 600 subjects and linked those repertoires to cytomegalovirus serostatus. A separate validation cohort of approximately 120 different subjects was used in addition to the roughly 670-subject first cohort. To predict cytomegalovirus infection status, the study brought together high-throughput TCR immunosequencing, statistical association of individual TCRs with disease status, and machine learning. A later analysis re-examined previously published TCR beta repertoires from just over 650 donors and added high-resolution HLA genotyping to investigate patterns of TCR occurrence. In the later analysis, no new phenotypic data were used to find candidate immune exposures; instead, reliance was placed on TCR beta sequences and their occurrence across donors. In an earlier analysis of a few hundred of the donors, high-throughput TCR beta sequencing was used to judge whether each TCR beta V gene segment behaved as functional or pseudogenic. Alongside the repertoire data, information on donor age, sex, ethnicity and CMV serostatus was compiled. In a later genetic analysis, genome-wide SNP genotypes for about 60% of the 666 donors were used, and that subset was treated as a discovery cohort. Every discovery cohort repertoire had been produced on one sequencing platform. Class I and class II HLA loci were covered by the typing at four-digit resolution. Typing coverage differed by locus: A, B, C, DRB1 and DQB1 were typed in about 620-630 donors, DQA1 in 522, DPA1 in approximately 600, and DPB1 in around 440. About five DR-DQ haplotypes were treated as single units for association and clustering because of strong linkage in the cohort. Across approximately 400 genotyped donors of the cohort, an average of about 250,000 unique TCR beta nucleotide sequences per donor were sequenced, and about a sixth of those sequences were non-productive. Beyond this particular receptor, the publication reports: In a later genetic analysis, fewer N-insertions in productive TCRs were reported among donors in an Asian-associated ancestry cluster than the approximately 630-donor mean. Because the 87-base-pair reads could not distinguish some IMGT-functional V segments, including TRBV6-2 and TRBV6-3, those segments were excluded. A further reported finding was that TCR beta sequences accurately predicted the HLA-A and HLA-B alleles for most subjects in the first cohort. This cohort had only TCR beta chains sequenced, and the lack of alpha or paired-chain data limited which features could be detected. In the study, some 180 TCR beta chains were listed as associated with cytomegalovirus. Broadly in line with IMGT annotations, most TCR beta V segments showed up in productive rearrangements about 87% or about 30% of the time in an earlier analysis of roughly 590 of the donors. In a later genetic analysis, a missense DCLRE1C variant was associated with V-gene and J-gene trimming of TCR beta chains, and the association was replicated in an independent cohort. In both the original and validation cohorts, the classifier was reported to diagnose cytomegalovirus status with high specificity and sensitivity. A later analysis found that most CMV-associated TCR beta chains appeared HLA-restricted, with HLA associations seemingly driven largely by CMV exposure. Three of the identified cytomegalovirus-associated TCR beta chains were confirmed in vitro to be specific for cytomegalovirus antigens. In a later analysis, the rate of TCR association differed among HLA loci, with DRB1 alleles having the most associated TCRs and HLA-C alleles having the fewest. Strong co-occurrence of HLA alleles, especially DR and DQ, made assigning TCR associations to individual alleles difficult. While some public TCRs were present in many individuals, most TCR sequences turned up only very rarely across donors. Linkage disequilibrium might explain the correlated functional status among segregating V segments, but an unknown experimental factor could not be excluded. HLA typing was unavailable for some donors at each locus, so association tests used only the typed subset. The authors suggested that the approach could potentially be generalized to other disease states and immunological phenotypes. A cluster of highly shared sequence variants was judged likely to be a technical artifact of the sequencing pipeline. At a false discovery rate of 0.05, a later analysis linked about 17,000 TCR beta sequences to specific HLA alleles. The earlier analysis of about 600 of the donors excluded approximately 17 rarely observed V segments, including chromosome 9 orphons, because counts were too low. CMV serostatus was the only immune exposure information available for the cohort. Presence/absence analyses assumed roughly uniform sequencing depth across donors, an assumption that may not hold. In a later analysis, HLA-associated TCR beta chains showed more clonal expansion and lower generation probabilities than non-associated chains that were equally common. A later analysis reported that several top co-occurrence clusters appeared linked to parvovirus B19, influenza, CMV and Epstein-Barr virus.

The library relied on the immunoSEQ multiplex PCR assay. The multiplex PCR relied on a mix of 60 forward primers for TCR Vbeta segments and 13 reverse primers for TCR Jbeta segments. The CDR3 region of rearranged TCR beta genes was amplified from genomic DNA with a multiplex PCR assay. On the Illumina HiSeq System, the amplified TCR beta libraries were sequenced as 87-base-pair reads. The paper's processing steps were these. Across the 670 or so repertoires, a later analysis counted 60 million to 90 million unique TCR beta chains, approximately 12 million of which were shared by at least two donors. Raw reads were error-corrected and collapsed into unique sequences by a nearest-neighbor algorithm in which closely related sequences were merged to remove PCR and sequencing errors. CDR3 sequences were aligned to IMGT reference sequences to assign V, D and J gene segments. For a sequence to be retained, a match of at least six nucleotides to both a V gene segment and a J gene segment was required. A rearrangement was called productive if the CDR3 had no stop codons and remained in frame with V and J, and every other rearrangement was called non-productive. CDR3 was defined by IMGT convention, running from the second conserved V-encoded cysteine to the conserved J-encoded phenylalanine. The earlier analysis of about 570 of the donors excluded any sequence lacking an unambiguous match to a single V gene segment. In an earlier analysis of approximately 590 of the donors, a V segment was called functional when productive rearrangements were above 56.7%, and segregating when the standard deviation between donors exceeded 5%. A statistical classification framework was developed to diagnose cytomegalovirus status using the catalog of TCR beta chain sequences. In a later analysis, TCR nucleotide sequences were compared against IMGT/GENE-DB human TR gene sequences so that V and J genes could be assigned. In a later analysis, CDR3 sequences and most-parsimonious VDJ recombination scenarios were assigned using the TCRdist pipeline. A later analysis defined each TCR beta chain by its CDR3 amino acid sequence plus V-gene family, and excluded reads lacking a unique V-gene family. To address suspected cross-contamination and a sequencing artifact, a later analysis removed around 590 highly shared, low-generation-probability nucleotide sequences. In a later analysis, a clonal expansion index was calculated for each public chain from normalized within-repertoire ranks of inferred template counts. In a later analysis, generation probabilities were computed with a VDJ recombination model fitted to out-of-frame rearrangements, and the resulting probabilities were checked against IGoR. A later analysis scored TCR-TCR, TCR-HLA and TCR-CMV co-occurrence with hypergeometric tests, applying a repertoire-size bias correction to TCR pairs. A later analysis estimated false discovery rates by permuting HLA or CMV assignments 20 times. In a later analysis, co-occurring TCRs were grouped using DBSCAN, with TCRdist sequence similarity added in when clustering inside HLA-allele-positive subsets. For co-occurrence clustering, repertoires with fewer than 30,000 or more than 120,000 public chains were excluded, along with a handful of repertoires with anomalous nucleotide sharing. Drawn from immuneACCESS, this table holds only the in-frame rearrangements with V and J called that TCRdb kept. Clones are partly lost; checked studies trace under half to an unresolved V gene and leave the rest unexplained. The DNA was the basis for D and trimming; V, J and clone size are from that table. Counted in this sample were more than 85,000 clones; over 65% of them appeared once. Around 8.8% of the sample is held by the ten biggest clonotypes.

The germline V gene (reference sequence) provides CDR1 MNHEY and CDR2 SMNVEV. V lost 6 bases and J lost 0 bases; the stretch between them is 9 bases long. The CDR3, from cysteine to phenylalanine, totals 14 residues. Just CDR3 DNA is preserved here, 42 bases in frame from base 1. The cohort was made up of 500 to 800 healthy bone marrow donors. Cohort members were all nominally healthy when sampled, although unrecorded immune exposures were likely present. The donor tested CMV seropositive and was one of the 289 seropositive cohort members. A peripheral blood sample was collected from each donor, and TCR beta sequencing was performed on peripheral blood mononuclear cells. The Qiagen DNeasy Blood Extraction Kit was used to extract genomic DNA from the blood cell samples.

The chain uses TRBV27 and TRBJ1-5; the D gene identity is not certain. The sequence came from a man in his forties in good health and CMV-seropositive. The specimen was PBMCs. The nucleotide sequence is given as TGTGCCAGCAGGGTGGCCCTTAGCAATCAGCCCCAGCATTTT. The translation is CASRVALSNQPQHF.